The clone carrying this T cell receptor (beta chain) was picked up many times. The antigen is unknown. This sample was taken from a study of regulatory T cells in long-lasting Graves disease. Findings and caveats of the study: Peripheral blood, not thyroid tissue, was the sole material studied. With a small sample size, accuracy may have been reduced.

Construction of TCR beta libraries relied on iRepertoire HTBI primers and on Arm-PCR targeting CDR3 regions. Using its own MiXCR run on the multiplex PCR reads, TCRdb lists one record per CDR3 protein. The data show 350,000 to 400,000 distinct CDR3 sequences, 15% to 20% seen once. Time point defined: newly diagnosed GD, antithyroid drugs for less than 3 months. Construction of the TCR library relied on RNA isolated from PBMCs. This same sample was also part of a study on T cells in Graves' hyperthyroidism and ophthalmopathy. That publication notes: Ophthalmopathy and stable hyperthyroidism were separated by a 13 V-J model.

The sample here was peripheral blood mononuclear cells (PBMCs), taken at new diagnosis, from a patient treated with antithyroid drugs. This receptor was taken from a woman aged 18-29 years with Graves disease.

The CDR3 here is CASSQSGGQETQYF. In DNA form, the CDR3 reads TGTGCCAGCTCTCAATCGGGGGGGCAAGAGACCCAGTACTTC. The rearrangement joins TRBV2 to TRBJ2-5, with 8 bases that match TRBD2. This CDR3 region has 14 residues. V lost 8 bases and J lost 2; bases outside the gene matches: 7. The germline CDR1 and CDR2 sequences are SNHLY and FYNNEI.